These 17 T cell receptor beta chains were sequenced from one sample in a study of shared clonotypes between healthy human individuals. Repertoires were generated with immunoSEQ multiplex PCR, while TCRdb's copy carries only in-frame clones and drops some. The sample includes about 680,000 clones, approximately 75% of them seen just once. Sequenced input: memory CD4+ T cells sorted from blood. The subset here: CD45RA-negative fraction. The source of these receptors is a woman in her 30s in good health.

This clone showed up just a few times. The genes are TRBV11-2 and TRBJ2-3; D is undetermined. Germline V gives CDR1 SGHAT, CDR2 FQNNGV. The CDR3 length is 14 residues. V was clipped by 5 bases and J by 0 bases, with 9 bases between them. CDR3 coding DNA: TGTGCCAGCAGCCAACAGAGGAGCACAGATACGCAGTATTTT. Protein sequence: CASSQQRSTDTQYF.

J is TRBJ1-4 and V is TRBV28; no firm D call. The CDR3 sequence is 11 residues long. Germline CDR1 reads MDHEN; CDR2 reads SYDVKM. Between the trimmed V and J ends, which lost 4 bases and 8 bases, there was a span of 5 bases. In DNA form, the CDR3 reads TGTGCCAGCAGTTCATACGAAAAACTGTTTTTT. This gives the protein CASSSYEKLFF. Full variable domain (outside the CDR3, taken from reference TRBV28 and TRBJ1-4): DVKVTQSSRYLVKRTGEKVFLECVQDMDHENMFWYRQDPGLGLRLIYFSYDVKMKEKGDIPEGYSVSREKKERFSLILESASTNQTSMYLCASSSYEKLFFGSGTQLSVL.

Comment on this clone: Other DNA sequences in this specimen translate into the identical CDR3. CDR3 in DNA: TGTGCCAGTAGTCCGGGACTAGCGGTTAATGAGCAGTTCTTC. As protein: CASSPGLAVNEQFF. The chain employs TRBV19 and TRBJ2-1, with 11 bases identical to TRBD2. Germline CDR1 LNHDA, CDR2 SQIVND (reference sequence). CDR3 length: 14 residues. The J segment lost 7 bases and the V segment lost 5 bases, leaving 4 bases of the junction unmatched.

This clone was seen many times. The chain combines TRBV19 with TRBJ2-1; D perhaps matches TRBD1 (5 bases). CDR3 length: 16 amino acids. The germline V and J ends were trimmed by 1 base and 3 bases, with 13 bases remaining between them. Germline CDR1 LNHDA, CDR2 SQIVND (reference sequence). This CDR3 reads CASSIGQGRYYNEQFF. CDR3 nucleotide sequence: TGTGCCAGTAGTATAGGGCAGGGAAGGTACTACAATGAGCAGTTCTTC. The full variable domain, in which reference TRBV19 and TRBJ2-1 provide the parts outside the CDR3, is DGGITQSPKYLFRKEGQNVTLSCEQNLNHDAMYWYRQDPGQGLRLIYYSQIVNDFQKGDIAEGYSVSREKKESFPLTVTSAQKNPTAFYLCASSIGQGRYYNEQFFGPGTRLTVL.

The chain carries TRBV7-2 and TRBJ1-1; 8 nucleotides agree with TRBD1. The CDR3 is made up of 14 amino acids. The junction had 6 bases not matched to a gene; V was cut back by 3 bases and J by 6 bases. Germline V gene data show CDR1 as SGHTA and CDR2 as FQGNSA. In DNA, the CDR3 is TGTGCCAGCAGCTTTTCGGACAGGGTAGCTGAAGCTTTCTTT. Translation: CASSFSDRVAEAFF.

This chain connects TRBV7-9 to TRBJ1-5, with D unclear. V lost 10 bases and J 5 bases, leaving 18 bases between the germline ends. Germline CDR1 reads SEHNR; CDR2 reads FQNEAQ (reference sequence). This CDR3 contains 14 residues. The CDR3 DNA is TGTGCCACCGGGGAGGGCGCGGTGGATCAGCCCCAGCATTTT. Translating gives CATGEGAVDQPQHF.

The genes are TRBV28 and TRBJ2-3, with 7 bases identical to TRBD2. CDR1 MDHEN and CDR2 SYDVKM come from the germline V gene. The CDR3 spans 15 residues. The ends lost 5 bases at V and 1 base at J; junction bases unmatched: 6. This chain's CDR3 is CASSPSLAGTDTQYF. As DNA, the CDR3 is TGTGCCAGCAGTCCCTCTCTAGCGGGCACAGATACGCAGTATTTT.

CDR3 region: CASRGRVLGEANTGELFF. Here the CDR3 DNA reads TGTGCCAGCAGAGGACGCGTGCTTGGCGAAGCGAACACCGGGGAGCTGTTTTTT. V is TRBV28 and J is TRBJ2-2; no clear D gene. CDR1 is MDHEN and CDR2 is SYDVKM in the germline V gene. Trimming removed 6 bases at V and 0 bases at J, with 20 bases between. This CDR3 has 18 residues.

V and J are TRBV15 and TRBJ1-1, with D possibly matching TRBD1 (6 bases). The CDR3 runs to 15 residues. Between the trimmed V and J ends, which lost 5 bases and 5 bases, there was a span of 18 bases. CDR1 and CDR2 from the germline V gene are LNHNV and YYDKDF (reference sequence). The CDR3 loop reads CATSERRTVRTEAFF. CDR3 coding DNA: TGTGCCACCAGCGAGCGAAGGACAGTTCGAACTGAAGCTTTCTTT. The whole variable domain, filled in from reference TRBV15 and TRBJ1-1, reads DAMVIQNPRYQVTQFGKPVTLSCSQTLNHNVMYWYQQKSSQAPKLLFHYYDKDFNNEADTPDNFQSRRPNTSFCFLDIRSPGLGDTAMYLCATSERRTVRTEAFFGQGTRLTVV.

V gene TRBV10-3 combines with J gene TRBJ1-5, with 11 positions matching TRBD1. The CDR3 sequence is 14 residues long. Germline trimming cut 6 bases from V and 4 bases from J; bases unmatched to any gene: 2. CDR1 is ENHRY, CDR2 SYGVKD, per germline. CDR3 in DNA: TGTGCCATCAGGGGACAGGGGGGGAATCAGCCCCAGCATTTT. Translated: CAIRGQGGNQPQHF.

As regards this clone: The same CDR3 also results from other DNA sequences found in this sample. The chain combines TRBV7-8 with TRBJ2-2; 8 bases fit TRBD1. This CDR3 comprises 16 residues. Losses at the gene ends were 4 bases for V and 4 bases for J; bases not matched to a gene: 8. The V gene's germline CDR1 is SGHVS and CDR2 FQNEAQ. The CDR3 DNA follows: TGTGCCAGCAGCTCCGGACAGGGAGTGGGCACCGGGGAGCTGTTTTTT. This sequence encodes CASSSGQGVGTGELFF.

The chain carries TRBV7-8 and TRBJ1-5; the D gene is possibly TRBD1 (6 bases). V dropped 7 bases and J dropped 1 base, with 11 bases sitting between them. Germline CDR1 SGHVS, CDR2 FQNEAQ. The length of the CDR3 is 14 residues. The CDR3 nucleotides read TGTGCCAGCACCTTCGGACAGAGCAATCAGCCCCAGCATTTT. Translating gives CASTFGQSNQPQHF.

CDR3: CASSPQGVEDTEAFF. As DNA, the CDR3 is TGCGCCAGCTCTCCCCAGGGCGTCGAGGACACTGAAGCTTTCTTT. The rearrangement joins TRBV5-1 to TRBJ1-1, with D perhaps TRBD1 (5 bases). The CDR3 covers 15 residues. The germline gives CDR1 SGHRS, CDR2 YFSETQ. The ends were cut back, 7 bases at V and 3 bases at J, with 19 bases in the middle. Full variable domain (missing parts from reference TRBV5-1 and TRBJ1-1): KAGVTQTPRYLIKTRGQQVTLSCSPISGHRSVSWYQQTPGQGLQFLFEYFSETQRNKGNFPGRFSGRQFSNSRSEMNVSTLELGDSALYLCASSPQGVEDTEAFFGQGTRLTVV.

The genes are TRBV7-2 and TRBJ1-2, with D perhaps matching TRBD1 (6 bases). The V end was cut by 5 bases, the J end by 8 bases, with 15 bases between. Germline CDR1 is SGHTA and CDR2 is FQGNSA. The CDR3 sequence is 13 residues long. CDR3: CASSATGHVGYTF. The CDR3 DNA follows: TGTGCCAGCAGCGCAACAGGGCACGTAGGCTACACCTTC.

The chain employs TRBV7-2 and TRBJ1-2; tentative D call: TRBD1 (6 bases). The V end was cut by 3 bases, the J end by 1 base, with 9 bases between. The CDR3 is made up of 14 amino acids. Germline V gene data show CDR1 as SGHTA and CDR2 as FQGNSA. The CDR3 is CASSFTGFNYGYTF. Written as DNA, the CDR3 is TGTGCCAGCAGCTTCACAGGGTTTAACTATGGCTACACCTTC.

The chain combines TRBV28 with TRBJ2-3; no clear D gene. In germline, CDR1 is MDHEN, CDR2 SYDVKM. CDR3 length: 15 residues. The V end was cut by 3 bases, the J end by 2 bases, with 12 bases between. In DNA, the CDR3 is TGTGCCAGCAGTTTGGATTGGTCTTACACAGATACGCAGTATTTT. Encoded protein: CASSLDWSYTDTQYF.

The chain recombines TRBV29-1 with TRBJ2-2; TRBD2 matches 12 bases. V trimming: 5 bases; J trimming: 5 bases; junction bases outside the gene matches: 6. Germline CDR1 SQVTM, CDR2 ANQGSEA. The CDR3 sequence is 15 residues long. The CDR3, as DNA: TGCAGCGTTCTACTAGCGGGAGGTGGGACCGGGGAGCTGTTTTTT. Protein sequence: CSVLLAGGGTGELFF.